Presented here are 9 T cell receptor beta chains from one specimen sequenced in a study of blood T cell repertoires in COVID-19. Method: immunoSEQ multiplex PCR; TCRdb's copy keeps in-frame clones and lacks some. Found here are around 200,000 clones, approximately 83% of them singletons; the top ten hold 3% to 4%. The sample comprised peripheral blood. The receptors stem from a man between 60 and 75 years old with acute or convalescent COVID-19.

The chain combines TRBV14 with TRBJ1-2; D is unresolved. The CDR3 is made up of 13 amino acids. The ends were cut back, 0 bases at V and 9 bases at J, with 11 bases in the middle. Germline-derived CDR1 and CDR2 are SGHDN and FVKESK. The CDR3 DNA sequence: TGTGCCAGCAGCCAAGATCTAACAGTCCGCTACACCTTC. Translating it yields CASSQDLTVRYTF.

The chain's CDR3 is CASSSYGTGRYMTKNIQYF. CDR3 DNA sequence: TGTGCCAGCAGTTCATATGGGACAGGGCGTTATATGACCAAAAACATTCAGTACTTC. V and J are TRBV27 and TRBJ2-4, with TRBD1 matching 9 bases. CDR3 length: 19 amino acids. V gave up 4 bases and J gave up 2 bases; unmatched junction bases: 15. Germline values: CDR1 MNHEY, CDR2 SMNVEV (reference sequence).

The rearrangement joins TRBV15 to TRBJ2-2, with 8 bases matching TRBD2. This CDR3 comprises 16 residues. V lost 0 bases to trimming and J lost 4 bases; unmatched junction nucleotides: 4. Germline CDR1 reads LNHNV; CDR2 reads YYDKDF (reference sequence). The CDR3 here is CATSRDGGAGTGELFF. For the CDR3, the DNA is TGTGCCACCAGCAGAGACGGGGGGGCGGGCACCGGGGAGCTGTTTTTT.

The chain recombines TRBV28 with TRBJ1-3; D not resolved. The V end lost 2 bases, the J end lost 4 bases, and 9 bases lay between the germline ends. The CDR3 has 14 amino acids. Looked up from germline, CDR1 is MDHEN and CDR2 is SYDVKM. In nucleotides, the CDR3 is TGTGCCAGCAGTTTACTCTCTCGGGGAAACACCATATATTTT. It encodes CASSLLSRGNTIYF.

The chain uses TRBV28 and TRBJ1-2; 9 bases line up with TRBD1. V lost 5 bases to trimming and J lost 8 bases; unmatched junction nucleotides: 12. The CDR3 has 15 residues. Germline V gene lookup returns CDR1 MDHEN and CDR2 SYDVKM. The CDR3 nucleotides read TGTGCCAGCAGTGACCCCGGGACAGGGCCCGGGGGCTACACCTTC. Translated, it gives CASSDPGTGPGGYTF.

This chain connects TRBV9 to TRBJ2-1; 10 positions match TRBD2. Looked up from germline, CDR1 is SGDLS and CDR2 is YYNGEE. The CDR3 runs 18 residues. The V segment lost 0 bases and the J segment 6 bases; nucleotides outside the gene matches: 12. The CDR3 here is CASSVGSEREGPRNEQFF. The CDR3 DNA reads as TGTGCCAGCAGCGTAGGATCGGAGCGGGAGGGCCCTCGCAATGAGCAGTTCTTC. The complete variable domain, with remaining parts taken from reference TRBV9 and TRBJ2-1, reads DSGVTQTPKHLITATGQRVTLRCSPRSGDLSVYWYQQSLDQGLQFLIQYYNGEERAKGNILERFSAQQFPDLHSELNLSSLELGDSALYFCASSVGSEREGPRNEQFFGPGTRLTVL.

This rearrangement joins TRBV6-1 to TRBJ1-5; weak D call: TRBD1 (5 bases). The CDR3 has 14 residues. The V gene lost 3 bases and the J gene lost 3 bases, with 9 bases spanning the gap. Per germline, CDR1 MNHNS and CDR2 SASEGT. This CDR3 reads CASSDRAVNQPQHF. The DNA for the CDR3 is TGTGCCAGCAGTGACAGGGCAGTCAATCAGCCCCAGCATTTT.

The V and J genes are TRBV6-5 and TRBJ1-1, with 8 bases aligning to TRBD1. The CDR3 extends over 15 amino acids. Trimming removed 7 bases from V and 4 bases from J; junction bases left unmatched: 11. The germline V gene encodes CDR1 MNHEY and CDR2 SVGAGI. The chain's CDR3 is CASTSPGQVGTEAFF. DNA for the CDR3: TGTGCCAGCACCTCACCGGGACAGGTAGGCACTGAAGCTTTCTTT.

The DNA for the CDR3 is TGTGCCAGCAGTTATGACAGGGGGCTTGGCAAAAACATTCAGTACTTC. It yields the protein CASSYDRGLGKNIQYF. The chain employs TRBV6-2 or TRBV6-3 and TRBJ2-4; TRBD1 agrees at 10 bases. V was pared by 3 bases and J by 3 bases, with 5 bases of the junction left unmatched. CDR1 is MNHEY and CDR2 is SVGEGT in the germline V gene. The CDR3 length is 16 residues.